This T cell receptor (beta chain) was identified in a study of cytomegalovirus exposure and HLA in healthy donors. The assay was immunoSEQ multiplex PCR, and TCRdb's table has in-frame clones only and misses some. The sample includes some 110,000 clones, around 83% of them seen just once. Among the 120 subjects of the validation cohort, separate from the 666-subject first cohort, were the donors. Germline CDR1 reads MNHNS; CDR2 reads SASEGT. V dropped 5 bases and J dropped 3 bases, with 10 bases sitting between them. There are 13 residues in the CDR3. V usage is TRBV6-1 and J usage is TRBJ2-5, with D perhaps TRBD1 (5 bases). The sequence was collected from a woman aged 18-35 years in good health and CMV-seropositive. The specimen sequenced was PBMCs. CDR3 in amino acids: CASSPTEEETQYF. CDR3 DNA: TGTGCCAGCAGTCCGACAGAGGAAGAGACCCAGTACTTC.